The rows below give T cell receptor beta chains drawn from one sample of a study of T cell changes during pregnancy in multiple sclerosis. The method was immunoSEQ multiplex PCR; TCRdb's version includes in-frame clones alone and lacks a portion of them. In the table there are roughly 35,000 clones, roughly nine tenths of which are singletons. This specimen consisted of CD4+ T cells from peripheral blood mononuclear cells, obtained after pregnancy. The receptors derive from a female donor with multiple sclerosis, enrolled in a pregnancy study. The CDR3 runs from the conserved cysteine through the conserved F or W. The D gene is left open where the match is weak. Size is stated for part of the rows, as once, few or many counts, or as a class when the clone is expanded.

j_call: TRBJ1-3; d_call: .; v_call: TRBV5-4; clone_size: .; cdr3_nt: TGTGCCAGCAGCTGGGGCCCCAACTCTGGAAACACCATATATTTT; cdr3_aa: CASSWGPNSGNTIYF
j_call: TRBJ1-1; d_call: TRBD1; v_call: TRBV18; clone_size: .; cdr3_nt: TGTGCCAGCTCACCCCCCGGGACAGGGGGAGGCACTGAAGCTTTCTTT; cdr3_aa: CASSPPGTGGGTEAFF
j_call: TRBJ2-3; d_call: .; v_call: TRBV5-8; clone_size: .; cdr3_nt: TGTGCCAGCAGCTTAGGGGGTGGATTAACAGATACGCAGTATTTT; cdr3_aa: CASSLGGGLTDTQYF
j_call: TRBJ2-5; d_call: .; v_call: TRBV2; clone_size: .; cdr3_nt: TGTGCCAGCACAGGGCTACTCCGGGGGACAGAGACCCAGTACTTC; cdr3_aa: CASTGLLRGTETQYF
j_call: TRBJ1-1; d_call: .; v_call: TRBV28; clone_size: .; cdr3_nt: TGTGCCACCGGGGGATCCACTGAAGCTTTCTTT; cdr3_aa: CATGGSTEAFF
j_call: TRBJ2-7; d_call: .; v_call: TRBV27; clone_size: once; cdr3_nt: TGTGCCAGCAGTTTCAGGGCCCTCGCCCACGAGCAGTACTTC; cdr3_aa: CASSFRALAHEQYF
j_call: TRBJ2-7; d_call: TRBD2; v_call: TRBV28; clone_size: .; cdr3_nt: TGTGCCAGCAGAACTAGCGGGAGTAGTTTCGAGCAGTACTTC; cdr3_aa: CASRTSGSSFEQYF
j_call: TRBJ2-1; d_call: TRBD2; v_call: TRBV29-1; clone_size: once; cdr3_nt: TGCAGCGCGTACGAGAGTCCTAGCGGGCACAATGAGCAGTTCTTC; cdr3_aa: CSAYESPSGHNEQFF
j_call: TRBJ2-7; d_call: TRBD1; v_call: TRBV4-1; clone_size: .; cdr3_nt: TGCGCCAGCAGCCAAGAAGGAGCGGGACAGGGGGTACACGAGCAGTACTTC; cdr3_aa: CASSQEGAGQGVHEQYF
j_call: TRBJ2-7; d_call: TRBD2; v_call: TRBV6-5; clone_size: .; cdr3_nt: TGTGCCAGCAGTTTTGCTAGCGGGAGGGGCGAGCAGTACTTC; cdr3_aa: CASSFASGRGEQYF
j_call: TRBJ1-2; d_call: .; v_call: TRBV4-2; clone_size: .; cdr3_nt: TGTGCCAGCAGCCGGCTAGGGGAAGGAGTCTATGGCTACACCTTC; cdr3_aa: CASSRLGEGVYGYTF
j_call: TRBJ1-6; d_call: .; v_call: TRBV7-2; clone_size: .; cdr3_nt: TGTGCCAGCAGCCCATTACAGGGTCGAGATTCACCCCTCCACTTT; cdr3_aa: CASSPLQGRDSPLHF
j_call: TRBJ2-7; d_call: .; v_call: TRBV5-6; clone_size: .; cdr3_nt: TGTGCCAGCAGCTGGAGTCCCCTCGAGCAGTACTTC; cdr3_aa: CASSWSPLEQYF
j_call: TRBJ1-3; d_call: TRBD1; v_call: TRBV9; clone_size: once; cdr3_nt: TGTGCCAGCAGCGCGGGACAGGGGGGATCTCCTGGAAACACCATATATTTT; cdr3_aa: CASSAGQGGSPGNTIYF
j_call: TRBJ1-3; d_call: TRBD1; v_call: TRBV7-9; clone_size: .; cdr3_nt: TGTGCCAGCGCCGGAACATTTCGGGATCGACAGGGGAGAAACACCATATATTTT; cdr3_aa: CASAGTFRDRQGRNTIYF
j_call: TRBJ1-1; d_call: .; v_call: TRBV11-2; clone_size: .; cdr3_nt: TGTGCCAGCAGCCCAGGGTTGCTCATGAACACTGAAGCTTTCTTT; cdr3_aa: CASSPGLLMNTEAFF
j_call: TRBJ2-6; d_call: .; v_call: TRBV19; clone_size: .; cdr3_nt: TGTGCCAGTAGTATCTGGGGGCGCCAAGGGGCCAACGTCCTGACTTTC; cdr3_aa: CASSIWGRQGANVLTF
j_call: TRBJ1-1; d_call: .; v_call: TRBV20-1; clone_size: once; cdr3_nt: TGCAGTGCCCCGAGTAGGACAGAAGCTTTCTTT; cdr3_aa: CSAPSRTEAFF
j_call: TRBJ1-2; d_call: .; v_call: TRBV6-5; clone_size: .; cdr3_nt: TGTGCCAGCAGGGGGACAAACTATGGCTACACCTTC; cdr3_aa: CASRGTNYGYTF
j_call: TRBJ1-1; d_call: .; v_call: TRBV2; clone_size: .; cdr3_nt: TGTGCCAGCACCCGTTCTTGGGGGGAGGCTTTCTTT; cdr3_aa: CASTRSWGEAFF
j_call: TRBJ2-1; d_call: .; v_call: TRBV19; clone_size: .; cdr3_nt: TGTGCCAGTACCCCACCTGCGGGGCGGAAACGTCACAATGAGCAGTTCTTC; cdr3_aa: CASTPPAGRKRHNEQFF
j_call: TRBJ2-3; d_call: TRBD1; v_call: TRBV9; clone_size: .; cdr3_nt: TGTGCCAGCAGCTCCTCCGGGACAGGGTCTGGCATGGATACGCAGTATTTT; cdr3_aa: CASSSSGTGSGMDTQYF
j_call: TRBJ2-1; d_call: TRBD2; v_call: TRBV7-3; clone_size: once; cdr3_nt: TGTGCCAGCAGCTCCTCTAGCGGGAGGGCCGGCGAGCAGTTCTTC; cdr3_aa: CASSSSSGRAGEQFF
j_call: TRBJ2-3; d_call: .; v_call: TRBV28; clone_size: once; cdr3_nt: TGTGCCAGCAGCCCTAATACAGCAGATACGCAGTATTTT; cdr3_aa: CASSPNTADTQYF
j_call: TRBJ1-5; d_call: TRBD1; v_call: TRBV7-6; clone_size: .; cdr3_nt: TGTGCCAGCAGCCAAGGACAGGGCGGGATTCAGCCCCAGCATTTT; cdr3_aa: CASSQGQGGIQPQHF
j_call: TRBJ2-1; d_call: TRBD2; v_call: TRBV6-5; clone_size: .; cdr3_nt: TGTGCCAGCCGCGGGGTGGCTAGCGGCTACAATGAGCAGTTCTTC; cdr3_aa: CASRGVASGYNEQFF
j_call: TRBJ2-1; d_call: TRBD2; v_call: TRBV6-6; clone_size: .; cdr3_nt: TGTGCCAGCAGTACGGGACTAGCGGGATTCAGTGAGCAGTTCTTC; cdr3_aa: CASSTGLAGFSEQFF
j_call: TRBJ2-7; d_call: .; v_call: TRBV21-1; clone_size: once; cdr3_nt: TGTGCCAGCAGCCACTTGGTCCCGCGAACCTACGAGCAGTACTTC; cdr3_aa: CASSHLVPRTYEQYF
j_call: TRBJ1-4; d_call: .; v_call: TRBV7-2; clone_size: .; cdr3_nt: TGTGCCAGCAGCCGGGACACACGGAATGAAAAACTGTTTTTT; cdr3_aa: CASSRDTRNEKLFF
j_call: TRBJ1-2; d_call: .; v_call: TRBV28; clone_size: .; cdr3_nt: TGTGCCAGCAGTTTTCGTCGTAACTATGGCTACACCTTC; cdr3_aa: CASSFRRNYGYTF
j_call: TRBJ2-3; d_call: .; v_call: TRBV27; clone_size: .; cdr3_nt: TGTGCCAGCAGTCGTGAAGGCCTAGCGGATACGCAGTATTTT; cdr3_aa: CASSREGLADTQYF
j_call: TRBJ2-3; d_call: .; v_call: TRBV27; clone_size: .; cdr3_nt: TGTGCCAGCAGTTTAATGGGCAGGGACACAGATACGCAGTATTTT; cdr3_aa: CASSLMGRDTDTQYF
j_call: TRBJ2-5; d_call: TRBD2; v_call: TRBV5-5; clone_size: .; cdr3_nt: TGTGCCAGCAGCTCCCCCTCGGGGGGTGGAGAGACCCAGTACTTC; cdr3_aa: CASSSPSGGGETQYF
j_call: TRBJ1-1; d_call: .; v_call: TRBV27; clone_size: once; cdr3_nt: TGTGCCAGCAGTTCAATGACCCTGGACAGGAACACTGAAGCTTTCTTT; cdr3_aa: CASSSMTLDRNTEAFF
j_call: TRBJ2-1; d_call: TRBD2; v_call: TRBV2; clone_size: .; cdr3_nt: TGTGCCAGCAGCATACTAGCGCTCGGGTCCTACAATGAGCAGTTCTTC; cdr3_aa: CASSILALGSYNEQFF
j_call: TRBJ2-1; d_call: .; v_call: TRBV5-1; clone_size: .; cdr3_nt: TGCGCCAGCAGCTTGGGACTAGACGGCAATGAGCAGTTCTTC; cdr3_aa: CASSLGLDGNEQFF
j_call: TRBJ2-1; d_call: .; v_call: TRBV27; clone_size: .; cdr3_nt: TGTGCCAGCGACAGCCTCCAGCGAACCTCCTACAATGAGCAGTTCTTC; cdr3_aa: CASDSLQRTSYNEQFF
j_call: TRBJ2-1; d_call: .; v_call: TRBV9; clone_size: .; cdr3_nt: TGTGCCAGCAGCCCTACTGGTGGACACTCTAGGCATGAGCAGTTCTTC; cdr3_aa: CASSPTGGHSRHEQFF
j_call: TRBJ1-2; d_call: TRBD1; v_call: TRBV19; clone_size: .; cdr3_nt: TGTGCCAGCTCTCGGGACAGGGACCCTGGCTACACCTTC; cdr3_aa: CASSRDRDPGYTF
j_call: TRBJ1-3; d_call: .; v_call: TRBV7-2; clone_size: .; cdr3_nt: TGTGCCAGCAGCTTAGAGAGTAACACCATATATTTT; cdr3_aa: CASSLESNTIYF
j_call: TRBJ2-1; d_call: .; v_call: TRBV21-1; clone_size: .; cdr3_nt: TGTGCCAGCAGCGGGCTTGGGACAGGGGCGTGGGAGCAGTTCTTC; cdr3_aa: CASSGLGTGAWEQFF
j_call: TRBJ1-6; d_call: .; v_call: TRBV7-9; clone_size: .; cdr3_nt: TGTGCCAGCAGCTTCGGGCAGGGCAATTCACCCCTCCACTTT; cdr3_aa: CASSFGQGNSPLHF
j_call: TRBJ1-5; d_call: TRBD1; v_call: TRBV18; clone_size: .; cdr3_nt: TGTGCCAGCTCACCCACCGGGACAGGGGTCAATCAGCCCCAGCATTTT; cdr3_aa: CASSPTGTGVNQPQHF
j_call: TRBJ1-6; d_call: .; v_call: TRBV14; clone_size: .; cdr3_nt: TGTGCCAGCAGCCGCAACGAAGGCAGCGGGACACCCCTCCACTTT; cdr3_aa: CASSRNEGSGTPLHF
j_call: TRBJ2-7; d_call: TRBD2; v_call: TRBV5-1; clone_size: .; cdr3_nt: TGCGCCAGCAGCTCCGGGACTAGCGTCGACGAGCAGTACTTC; cdr3_aa: CASSSGTSVDEQYF
j_call: TRBJ2-6; d_call: TRBD1; v_call: TRBV19; clone_size: .; cdr3_nt: TGTGCCGCCACCCAGGGGGCCCCCTCTCTCTCTGGGGCCAACGTCCTGACTTTC; cdr3_aa: CAATQGAPSLSGANVLTF
j_call: TRBJ2-1; d_call: TRBD1; v_call: TRBV14; clone_size: .; cdr3_nt: TGTGCCAGCAGCCAATATACAGGGGGGTTCTACAATGAGCAGTTCTTC; cdr3_aa: CASSQYTGGFYNEQFF
j_call: TRBJ1-5; d_call: .; v_call: TRBV4-3; clone_size: .; cdr3_nt: TGCGCCAGCAGCCAAGACGGGTCATACAATCAGCCCCAGCATTTT; cdr3_aa: CASSQDGSYNQPQHF
j_call: TRBJ1-2; d_call: TRBD1; v_call: TRBV5-1; clone_size: .; cdr3_nt: TGCGCCAGCAGCTCAGACAGGGGAGATTTTGGCTACACCTTC; cdr3_aa: CASSSDRGDFGYTF